The rows below give T cell receptor beta chains drawn from one sample of a study of T cell repertoires in cytomegalovirus infection. TCRdb processed the reads anew with MiXCR; each CDR3 protein has one entry. The sample has around 710,000 distinct CDR3 sequences, almost 30% seen once. Their cognate antigens are unknown. Sequenced here: cultured CD8+ T cells from PBMCs, sampled from culture after CMV antigen stimulation. The receptors shown here come from a human donor in good health (CMV status not recorded). Some clones in this sample may be carry-over from other donors' samples. CDR3s include the opening cysteine and the closing phenylalanine or tryptophan. Each record gives: J gene, D gene, V gene, clone size, CDR3 protein, CDR3 DNA. The D gene is left open where the match is weak. Rows give clone size only sometimes, using once, few, many, or a class for an expanded clone.

>TRBJ2-1|.|TRBV6-5|few
CASGQSLNEQFF
TGTGCCAGCGGACAGAGTTTAAATGAGCAGTTCTTC
>TRBJ2-5|TRBD2|TRBV27|few
CASTSGGGLETQYF
TGTGCCAGCACGTCGGGCGGGGGGTTGGAGACCCAGTACTTC
>TRBJ1-1|TRBD1|TRBV27|.
CASSRGGQGRSAFF
TGTGCCAGCTCAAGGGGGGGACAGGGTCGAAGCGCTTTCTTT
>TRBJ1-1|.|TRBV7-9|few
CASSKESGPEAFF
TGTGCCAGCAGTAAAGAGAGTGGGCCTGAAGCTTTCTTT
>TRBJ2-6|.|TRBV9|.
CASSVGVRGPSGANVLTF
TGTGCCAGCAGCGTAGGGGTTCGGGGACCCTCTGGGGCCAACGTCCTGACTTTC
>TRBJ1-5|TRBD1|TRBV12-3/TRBV12-4|few
CASSRSGTGGEPQHF
TGTGCCAGCAGTCGATCCGGGACAGGGGGAGAGCCCCAGCATTTT
>TRBJ2-1|.|TRBV13|once
CASSQFGYNEQFF
TGTGCCAGCAGCCAATTTGGGTATAATGAGCAGTTCTTC
>TRBJ2-1|.|TRBV10-3|.
CAIGIRTGSNNEQFF
TGTGCCATCGGCATAAGGACGGGCTCTAACAATGAGCAGTTCTTC
>TRBJ2-1|TRBD1|TRBV15|.
CATSRPGQGDNEQFF
TGTGCCACCAGCAGACCGGGACAGGGCGACAATGAGCAGTTCTTC
>TRBJ2-3|.|TRBV4-2|.
CASSQGSSRDTQYF
TGTGCCAGCAGCCAAGGGAGTAGCAGAGATACGCAGTATTTT